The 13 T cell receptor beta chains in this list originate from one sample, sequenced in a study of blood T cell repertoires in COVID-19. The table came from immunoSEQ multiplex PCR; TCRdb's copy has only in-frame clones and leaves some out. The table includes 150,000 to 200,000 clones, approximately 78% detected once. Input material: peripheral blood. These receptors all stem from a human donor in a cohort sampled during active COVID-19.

As DNA, the CDR3 is TGCGCCAGCAGCCAACGGGTTCACTACAATGAGCAGTTCTTC. This gives the protein CASSQRVHYNEQFF. This chain connects TRBV4-3 to TRBJ2-1; no clear D gene. The CDR3 has 14 residues. CDR1 and CDR2 from the germline V gene are LGHNA and YSLEER. V gave up 2 bases and J gave up 3 bases, with 8 bases separating them.

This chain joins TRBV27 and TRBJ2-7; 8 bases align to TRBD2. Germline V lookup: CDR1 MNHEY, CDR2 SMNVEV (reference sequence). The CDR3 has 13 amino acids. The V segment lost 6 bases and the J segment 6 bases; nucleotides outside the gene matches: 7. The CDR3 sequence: CASSFGGVREQYF. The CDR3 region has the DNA TGTGCCAGCAGCTTCGGGGGGGTACGCGAGCAGTACTTC.

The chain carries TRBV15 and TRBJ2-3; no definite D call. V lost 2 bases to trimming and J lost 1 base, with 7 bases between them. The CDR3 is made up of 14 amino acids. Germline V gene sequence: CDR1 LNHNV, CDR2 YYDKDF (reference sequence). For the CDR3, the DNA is TGTGCCACCAGCAGATCACGGGGCACAGATACGCAGTATTTT. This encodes CATSRSRGTDTQYF.

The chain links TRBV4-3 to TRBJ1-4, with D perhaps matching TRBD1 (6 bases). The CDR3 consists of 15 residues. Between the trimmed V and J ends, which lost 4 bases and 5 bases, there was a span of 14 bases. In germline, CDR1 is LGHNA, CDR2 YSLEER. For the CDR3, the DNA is TGCGCCAGCAGCCCCGACGCAGGGGTAAATGAAAAACTGTTTTTT. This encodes CASSPDAGVNEKLFF.

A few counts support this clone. CDR3 sequence (DNA): TGTGCCAGTACGTTGAGCATGAACACTGAAGCTTTCTTT. This codes for CASTLSMNTEAFF. The genes are TRBV19 and TRBJ1-1; D ambiguous. Trimming took off 7 bases at V and 0 bases at J, with 9 bases between the two ends. The CDR3 contains 13 residues. In germline, CDR1 is LNHDA, CDR2 SQIVND (reference sequence).

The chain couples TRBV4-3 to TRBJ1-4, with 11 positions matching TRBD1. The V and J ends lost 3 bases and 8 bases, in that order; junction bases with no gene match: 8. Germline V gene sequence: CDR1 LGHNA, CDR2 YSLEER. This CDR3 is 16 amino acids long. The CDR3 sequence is CASSHRPGQGVEKLFF. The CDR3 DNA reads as TGCGCCAGCAGCCATCGTCCGGGACAGGGGGTAGAAAAACTGTTTTTT.

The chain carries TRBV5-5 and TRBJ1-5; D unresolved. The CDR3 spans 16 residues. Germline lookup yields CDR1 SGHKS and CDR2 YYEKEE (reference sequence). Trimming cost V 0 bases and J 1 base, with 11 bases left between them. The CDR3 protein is CASSLDFDRSNQPQHF. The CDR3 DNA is TGTGCCAGCAGCTTGGATTTTGATAGAAGCAATCAGCCCCAGCATTTT.

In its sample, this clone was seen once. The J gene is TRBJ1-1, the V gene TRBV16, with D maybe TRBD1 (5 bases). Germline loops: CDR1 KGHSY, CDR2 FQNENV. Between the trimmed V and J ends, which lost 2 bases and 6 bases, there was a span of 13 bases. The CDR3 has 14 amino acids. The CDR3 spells CASSQDRLNPEAFF. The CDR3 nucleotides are TGTGCCAGCAGCCAAGACAGATTGAATCCTGAAGCTTTCTTT.

The CDR3 DNA reads TGTGCCAGCAGCATAGACAGGGGGACAGATACGCAGTATTTT. It codes for CASSIDRGTDTQYF. The V and J genes are TRBV5-6 and TRBJ2-3, with 9 bases aligning to TRBD1. V shed 4 bases and J 3 bases; nucleotides not matched to a gene: 3. This CDR3 is 14 amino acids long. CDR1 is SGHDT and CDR2 is YYEEEE in the germline V gene.

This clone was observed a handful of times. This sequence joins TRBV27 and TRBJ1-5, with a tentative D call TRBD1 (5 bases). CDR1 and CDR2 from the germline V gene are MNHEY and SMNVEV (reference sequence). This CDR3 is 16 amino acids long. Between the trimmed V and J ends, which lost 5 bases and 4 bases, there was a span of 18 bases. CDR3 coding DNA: TGTGCCAGCAGTCGGATAGAGGCGGGGCGAAATCAGCCCCAGCATTTT. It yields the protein CASSRIEAGRNQPQHF.

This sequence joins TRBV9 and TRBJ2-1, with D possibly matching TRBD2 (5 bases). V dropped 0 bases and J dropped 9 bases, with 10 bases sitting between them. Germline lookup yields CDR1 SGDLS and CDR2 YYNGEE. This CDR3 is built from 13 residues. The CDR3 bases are TGTGCCAGCAGCGTAGGAGGGTTCGGTGAGCAGTTCTTC. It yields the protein CASSVGGFGEQFF.

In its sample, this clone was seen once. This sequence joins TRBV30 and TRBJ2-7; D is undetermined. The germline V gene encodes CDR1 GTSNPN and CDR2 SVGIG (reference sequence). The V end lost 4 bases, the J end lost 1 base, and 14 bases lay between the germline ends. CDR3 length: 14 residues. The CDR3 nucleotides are TGTGCCTGGACTAACACAGAGCTTTCCTACGAGCAGTACTTC. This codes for CAWTNTELSYEQYF.

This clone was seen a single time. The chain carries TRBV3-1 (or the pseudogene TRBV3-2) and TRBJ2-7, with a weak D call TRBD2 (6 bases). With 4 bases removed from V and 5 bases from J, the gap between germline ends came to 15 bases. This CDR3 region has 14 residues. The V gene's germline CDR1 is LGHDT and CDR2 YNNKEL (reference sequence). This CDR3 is CASSPRRREDEQYF. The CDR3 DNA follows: TGTGCCAGCAGCCCCCGGCGGAGGGAGGACGAGCAGTACTTC.